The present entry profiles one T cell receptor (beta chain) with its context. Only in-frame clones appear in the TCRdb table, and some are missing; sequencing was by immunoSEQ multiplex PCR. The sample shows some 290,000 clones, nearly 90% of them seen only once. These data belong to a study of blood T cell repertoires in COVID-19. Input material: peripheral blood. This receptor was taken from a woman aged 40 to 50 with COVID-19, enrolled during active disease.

CDR3 region: CASSIDTDQPQHF. CDR3 in DNA: TGTGCCAGTAGTATCGACACCGATCAGCCCCAGCATTTT. The chain has TRBV19 and TRBJ1-5; unclear D gene. Germline V gives CDR1 LNHDA, CDR2 SQIVND (reference sequence). V gave up 3 bases and J gave up 5 bases, with 8 bases separating them. The CDR3 contains 13 residues.